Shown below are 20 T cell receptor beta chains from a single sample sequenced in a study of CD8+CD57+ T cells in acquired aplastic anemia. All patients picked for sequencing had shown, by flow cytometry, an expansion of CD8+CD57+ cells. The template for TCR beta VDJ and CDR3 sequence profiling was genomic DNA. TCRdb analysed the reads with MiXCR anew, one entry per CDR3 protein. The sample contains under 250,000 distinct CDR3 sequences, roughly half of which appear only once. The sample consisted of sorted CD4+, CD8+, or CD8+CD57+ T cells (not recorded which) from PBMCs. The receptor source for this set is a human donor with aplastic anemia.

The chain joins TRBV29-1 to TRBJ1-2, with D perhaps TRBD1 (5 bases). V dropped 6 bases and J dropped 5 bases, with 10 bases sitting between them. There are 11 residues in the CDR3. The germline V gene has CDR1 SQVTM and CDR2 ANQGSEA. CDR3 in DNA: TGCAGCGTCCAAGGGGATTATGGCTACACCTTC. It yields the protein CSVQGDYGYTF.

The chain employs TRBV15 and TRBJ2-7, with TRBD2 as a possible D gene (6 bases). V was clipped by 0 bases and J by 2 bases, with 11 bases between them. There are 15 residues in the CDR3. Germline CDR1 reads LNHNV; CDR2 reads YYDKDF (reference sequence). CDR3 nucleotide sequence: TGTGCCACCAGCAGAGATAAGGGACTCACCTACGAGCAGTACTTC. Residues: CATSRDKGLTYEQYF.

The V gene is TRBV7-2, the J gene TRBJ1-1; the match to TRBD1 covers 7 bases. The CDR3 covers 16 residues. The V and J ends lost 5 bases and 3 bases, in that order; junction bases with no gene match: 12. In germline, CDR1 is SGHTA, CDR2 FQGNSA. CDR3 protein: CASSPELRTGHTEAFF. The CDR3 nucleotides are TGTGCCAGCAGCCCCGAACTGAGGACAGGCCACACTGAAGCTTTCTTT.

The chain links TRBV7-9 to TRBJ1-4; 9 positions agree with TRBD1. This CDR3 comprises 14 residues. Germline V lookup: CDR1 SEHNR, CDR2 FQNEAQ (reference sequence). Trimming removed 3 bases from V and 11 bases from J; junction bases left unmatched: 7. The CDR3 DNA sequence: TGTGCCAGCAGCTTGGGACAGGGTATAGAGAAACTGTTTTTT. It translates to CASSLGQGIEKLFF.

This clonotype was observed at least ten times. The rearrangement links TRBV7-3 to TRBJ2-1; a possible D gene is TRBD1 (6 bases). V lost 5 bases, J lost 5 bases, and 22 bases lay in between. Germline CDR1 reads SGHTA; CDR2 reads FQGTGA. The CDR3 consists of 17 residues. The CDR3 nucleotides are TGTGCCAGCAGCCATGGGATCTCGGACAGCCCCCACAATGAGCAGTTCTTC. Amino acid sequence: CASSHGISDSPHNEQFF.

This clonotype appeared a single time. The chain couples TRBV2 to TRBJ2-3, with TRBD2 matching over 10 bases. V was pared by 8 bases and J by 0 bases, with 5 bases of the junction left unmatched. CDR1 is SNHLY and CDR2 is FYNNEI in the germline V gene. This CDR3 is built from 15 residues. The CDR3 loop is CASGGLAASTDTQYF. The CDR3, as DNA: TGTGCCAGCGGCGGACTAGCGGCTAGCACAGATACGCAGTATTTT.

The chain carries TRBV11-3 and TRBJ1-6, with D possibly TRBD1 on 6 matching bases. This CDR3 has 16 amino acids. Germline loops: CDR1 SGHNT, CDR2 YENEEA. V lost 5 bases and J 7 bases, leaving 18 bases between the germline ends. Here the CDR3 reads CASSPRGGAGNSPLHF. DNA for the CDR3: TGTGCCAGCAGCCCGAGGGGGGGGGCTGGGAATTCACCCCTCCACTTT. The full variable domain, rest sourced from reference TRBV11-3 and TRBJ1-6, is EAGVVQSPRYKIIEKKQPVAFWCNPISGHNTLYWYLQNLGQGPELLIRYENEEAVDDSQLPKDRFSAERLKGVDSTLKIQPAELGDSAVYLCASSPRGGAGNSPLHFGNGTRLTVT.

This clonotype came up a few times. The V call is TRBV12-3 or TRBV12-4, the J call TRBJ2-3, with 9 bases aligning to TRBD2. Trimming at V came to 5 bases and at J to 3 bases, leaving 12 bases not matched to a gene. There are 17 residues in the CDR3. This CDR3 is CASSPPSREGVTDTQYF. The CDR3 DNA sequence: TGTGCCAGCAGTCCACCCTCGCGGGAGGGGGTGACAGATACGCAGTATTTT.

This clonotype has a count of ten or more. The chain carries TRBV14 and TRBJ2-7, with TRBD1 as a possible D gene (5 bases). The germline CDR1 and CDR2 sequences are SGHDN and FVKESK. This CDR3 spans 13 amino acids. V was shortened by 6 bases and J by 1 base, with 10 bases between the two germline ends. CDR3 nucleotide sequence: TGTGCCAGCAGTACAGGAAGATCCTACGAGCAGTACTTC. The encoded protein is CASSTGRSYEQYF.

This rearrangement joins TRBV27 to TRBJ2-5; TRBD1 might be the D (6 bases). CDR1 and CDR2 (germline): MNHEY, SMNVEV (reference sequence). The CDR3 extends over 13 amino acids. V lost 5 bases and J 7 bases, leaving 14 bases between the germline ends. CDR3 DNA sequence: TGTGCCAGCAGTCCTCACAGGGTTTTGACCCAGTACTTC. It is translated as CASSPHRVLTQYF.

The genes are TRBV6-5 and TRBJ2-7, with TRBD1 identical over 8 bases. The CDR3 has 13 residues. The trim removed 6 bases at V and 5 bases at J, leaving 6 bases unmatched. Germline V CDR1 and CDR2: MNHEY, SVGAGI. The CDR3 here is CASSIQGVDEQYF. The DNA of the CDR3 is TGTGCCAGCAGCATACAGGGGGTCGACGAGCAGTACTTC.

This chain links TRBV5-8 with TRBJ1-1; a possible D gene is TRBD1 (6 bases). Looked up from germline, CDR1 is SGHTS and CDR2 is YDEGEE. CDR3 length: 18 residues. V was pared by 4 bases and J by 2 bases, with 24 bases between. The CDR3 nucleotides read TGTGCCAGCAGCCCGGACGTCCCGGGACGGGGGGCCAACACTGAAGCTTTCTTT. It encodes CASSPDVPGRGANTEAFF.

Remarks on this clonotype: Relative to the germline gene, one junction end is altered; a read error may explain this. CDR3 sequence reads: CAGSELGGPIYEQYF. The CDR3 DNA reads TGTGCCGGCAGTGAATTGGGCGGGCCCATCTACGAGCAGTACTTC. This chain uses TRBV2 with TRBJ2-7; D possibly corresponds to TRBD2 (5 bases). Germline CDR1 SNHLY, CDR2 FYNNEI. This CDR3 is 15 amino acids long.

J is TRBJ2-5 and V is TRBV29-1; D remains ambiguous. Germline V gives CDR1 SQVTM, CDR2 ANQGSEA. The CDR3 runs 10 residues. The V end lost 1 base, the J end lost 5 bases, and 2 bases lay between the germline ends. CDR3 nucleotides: TGCAGCGTTGAAGCGGAGACCCAGTACTTC. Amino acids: CSVEAETQYF.

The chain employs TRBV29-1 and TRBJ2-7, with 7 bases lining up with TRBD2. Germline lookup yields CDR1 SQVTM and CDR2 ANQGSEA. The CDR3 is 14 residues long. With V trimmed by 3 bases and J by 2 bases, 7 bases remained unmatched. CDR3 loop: CSVEGGDPPYEQYF. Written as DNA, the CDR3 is TGCAGCGTTGAGGGGGGGGACCCCCCCTACGAGCAGTACTTC.

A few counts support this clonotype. The CDR3 reads CATSRTFQETQYF. The CDR3 nucleotides are TGTGCCACCAGCAGGACTTTCCAAGAGACCCAGTACTTC. The chain has TRBV15 and TRBJ2-5; D call uncertain. Germline-derived CDR1 and CDR2 are LNHNV and YYDKDF (reference sequence). The CDR3 loop spans 13 amino acids. Between the trimmed V and J ends, which lost 3 bases and 1 base, there was a span of 6 bases. The full variable domain, with the rest looked up from reference TRBV15 and TRBJ2-5, is DAMVIQNPRYQVTQFGKPVTLSCSQTLNHNVMYWYQQKSSQAPKLLFHYYDKDFNNEADTPDNFQSRRPNTSFCFLDIRSPGLGDTAMYLCATSRTFQETQYFGPGTRLLVL.

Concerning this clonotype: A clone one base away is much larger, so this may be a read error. CDR3 bases: TGCAGTGCTAGCGTCTTTGGGACAGGGAACCTTAAAGCTTTCTTT. Amino acids: CSASVFGTGNLKAFF. The chain has TRBV20-1 and TRBJ1-1, with TRBD1 matching over 9 bases. Germline loops: CDR1 DFQATT, CDR2 SNEGSKA (reference sequence). V lost 3 bases to trimming and J lost 9 bases; unmatched junction nucleotides: 14. This CDR3 region has 15 residues.

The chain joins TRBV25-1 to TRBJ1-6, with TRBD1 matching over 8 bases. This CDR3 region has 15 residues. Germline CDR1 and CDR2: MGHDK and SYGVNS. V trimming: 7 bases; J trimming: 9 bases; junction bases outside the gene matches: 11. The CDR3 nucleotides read TGTGCCAGCACCGACTCCCGGGACAGGAGTTCACCCCTCCACTTT. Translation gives CASTDSRDRSSPLHF.

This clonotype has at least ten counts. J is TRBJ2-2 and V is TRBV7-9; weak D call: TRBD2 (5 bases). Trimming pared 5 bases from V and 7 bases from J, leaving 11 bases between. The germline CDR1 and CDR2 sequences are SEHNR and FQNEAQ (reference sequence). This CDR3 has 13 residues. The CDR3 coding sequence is TGTGCCAGCAGCCCAGCGGTGTTCGGGGAGCTGTTTTTT. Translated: CASSPAVFGELFF.

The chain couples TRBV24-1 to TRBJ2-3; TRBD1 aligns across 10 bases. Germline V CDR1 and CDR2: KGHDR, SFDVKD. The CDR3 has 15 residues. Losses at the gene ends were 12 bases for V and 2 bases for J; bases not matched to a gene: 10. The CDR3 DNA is TGTGCCTGGAGTCCGACAGGGGGCTTCACAGATACGCAGTATTTT. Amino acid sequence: CAWSPTGGFTDTQYF.